A selection of T cell receptor beta chains follows, all from one sample in a study of OX40 agonist ivuxolimab in advanced cancers. Sequencing was performed with immunoSEQ multiplex PCR; in TCRdb, only in-frame clones are kept and a portion is missing. The data show 40,000 to 60,000 clones, about 80% seen once. The sequences come from CD4+ or CD8+ T cells sorted from blood, collected in a trial of the OX40 agonist ivuxolimab. The receptor source for this set is an adult with an advanced solid tumor such as melanoma, head and neck, liver or kidney cancer. Both conserved end residues are part of each CDR3. D genes are given only for firm matches. The size field is filled for only some rows; it gives once, few, many or a size class.

d_call,clone_size,j_call,v_call,cdr3_length,cdr3_nt,cdr3_aa
.,.,TRBJ1-3,TRBV7-9,15,TGTGCCAGCAGCCGAGGGGACACTGCTGGAAACACCATATATTTT,CASSRGDTAGNTIYF
.,once,TRBJ2-3,TRBV19,14,TGTGCCAGTAGTACCGCCAAGGGTTGGAGTACGCAGTATTTT,CASSTAKGWSTQYF
TRBD1,.,TRBJ2-2,TRBV19,15,TGTGCCAGTACCCCCCGGGACAGGATAACCGGGGAGCTGTTTTTT,CASTPRDRITGELFF
TRBD1,.,TRBJ2-1,TRBV11-2,13,TGTGCCAGCAGCCAGGGGACAGCACGGGAGCAGTTCTTC,CASSQGTAREQFF
TRBD2,.,TRBJ2-2,TRBV7-9,15,TGTGCCAGCAGCTCTCTCCTAGCGGGTAGCCGGGAGCTGTTTTTT,CASSSLLAGSRELFF
TRBD1,.,TRBJ1-5,TRBV2,15,TGTGCCAGCAGTGCTGACAGGGGAAATTCTCAGCCCCAGCATTTT,CASSADRGNSQPQHF
.,.,TRBJ2-1,TRBV21-1,15,TGTGCCAGCAGCAAACGACAGGGAACCTACAATGAGCAGTTCTTC,CASSKRQGTYNEQFF
.,.,TRBJ1-3,TRBV6-1,14,TGTGCCAGCAGCGTGTCCATCCCGGGAAACACCATATATTTT,CASSVSIPGNTIYF
.,.,TRBJ2-7,TRBV11-2,14,TGTGCCAGCAGCCATCCCGGGACGGAGATCGAGCAGTACTTC,CASSHPGTEIEQYF
TRBD1,once,TRBJ1-1,TRBV6-5,14,TGTGCCAGCAAGTCAGGGGGCTGGAACACTGAAGCTTTCTTT,CASKSGGWNTEAFF
TRBD2,.,TRBJ2-5,TRBV6-6,15,TGTGCCAGCAATCGACTAGCGGGGCCCCAAGAGACCCAGTACTTC,CASNRLAGPQETQYF
.,.,TRBJ1-6,TRBV5-1,15,TGCGCCAGCAGCTGGATGCAAGGCCTGGATTCACCCCTCCACTTT,CASSWMQGLDSPLHF
.,.,TRBJ2-1,TRBV7-2,13,TGTGCCAGCAGCTTCTCGTGGGGTGACGAGCAGTTCTTC,CASSFSWGDEQFF
.,.,TRBJ2-7,TRBV27,14,TGTGCCAGCAGTTTAGAGGGGCGCGGGTACGAGCAGTACTTC,CASSLEGRGYEQYF
.,.,TRBJ1-2,TRBV27,13,TGTGCCAGCAGTTGGCGCAGCAGATATGGCTACACCTTC,CASSWRSRYGYTF
.,.,TRBJ2-7,TRBV5-1,14,TGCGCCAGCAGCTTGCAGGGGGGCACCTACGAGCAGTACTTC,CASSLQGGTYEQYF
TRBD1,.,TRBJ2-1,TRBV18,11,TGTGCCAGCTCACCCCGGGACAGGGAGTTCTTC,CASSPRDREFF
TRBD1,.,TRBJ2-7,TRBV5-4,14,TGTGCCAGCAGCCCCCAGACAGGGGTCTCCGAGCAGTACTTC,CASSPQTGVSEQYF
TRBD2,.,TRBJ2-7,TRBV6-5,13,TGTGCCAGCAATCCTAGCGGGGTCTACGAGCAGTACTTC,CASNPSGVYEQYF